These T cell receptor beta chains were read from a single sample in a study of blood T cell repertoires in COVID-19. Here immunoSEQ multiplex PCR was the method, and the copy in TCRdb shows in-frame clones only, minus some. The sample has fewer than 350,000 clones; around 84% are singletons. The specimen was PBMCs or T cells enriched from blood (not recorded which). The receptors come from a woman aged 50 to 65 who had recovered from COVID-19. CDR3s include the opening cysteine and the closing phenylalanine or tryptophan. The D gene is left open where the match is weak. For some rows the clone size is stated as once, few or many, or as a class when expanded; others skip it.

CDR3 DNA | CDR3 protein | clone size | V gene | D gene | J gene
TGCGCCAGCAGCTTGGCCGGTCGGGGAAACACCATATATTTT | CASSLAGRGNTIYF | - | TRBV5-1 | - | TRBJ1-3
TGTGCCAGCAGCTATCGGCTACAGGGGTGGGGTGGCTACACCTTC | CASSYRLQGWGGYTF | - | TRBV11-2 | TRBD1 | TRBJ1-2
TGTGCCAGCAGCCGGGCGGGGCTTTCAAGCACAGATACGCAGTATTTT | CASSRAGLSSTDTQYF | - | TRBV3-1/TRBV3-2 | - | TRBJ2-3
TGTGCCAGCATCTCGGCTAGCGGGGATCCGGTTTACAATGAGCAGTTCTTC | CASISASGDPVYNEQFF | - | TRBV5-4 | TRBD2 | TRBJ2-1
TGTGCCAGCAGCCAAGGTCTTCTAGCGGGGGGGCAAGATACGCAGTATTTT | CASSQGLLAGGQDTQYF | few | TRBV14 | TRBD2 | TRBJ2-3
TGTGCCAGCGGTTTTATCACCTTC | CASGFITF | - | TRBV12-3/TRBV12-4 | - | TRBJ1-2
TGCAGCGTTGAAGATCCTCCCAGGAGGGAGCAGTACTTC | CSVEDPPRREQYF | - | TRBV29-1 | - | TRBJ2-7
TGCAGTGCTAGTCGCCCCAGGCGCGCTAATGAAAAACTGTTTTTT | CSASRPRRANEKLFF | - | TRBV20-1 | - | TRBJ1-4
TGTGCCAGCAGCTTCAGGGGGTATGAGCAGTTCTTC | CASSFRGYEQFF | - | TRBV7-8 | TRBD1 | TRBJ2-1
TGTGCCAGCAGCTTAGCTTGGGCCTCCACAGATACGCAGTATTTT | CASSLAWASTDTQYF | - | TRBV7-8 | - | TRBJ2-3
TGCAGCGCCACAGGGGCCTCCTCTGGAAACACCATATATTTT | CSATGASSGNTIYF | once | TRBV29-1 | TRBD1 | TRBJ1-3
TGTGCCACCAGCAGAGATTACACAGAAAACACTGAAGCTTTCTTT | CATSRDYTENTEAFF | - | TRBV15 | - | TRBJ1-1
TGTGCCAGCAGCCAATGGGGACAGGGGGCTGGAAACACCATATATTTT | CASSQWGQGAGNTIYF | - | TRBV3-1/TRBV3-2 | TRBD1 | TRBJ1-3
TGTGCCAGCAGCTTCACTAGCGGGAGGAAAAGGGATACGCAGTATTTT | CASSFTSGRKRDTQYF | - | TRBV7-8 | TRBD2 | TRBJ2-3
TGTGCCAGCTCACTCTCGACAGGAACTAATGAAAAACTGTTTTTT | CASSLSTGTNEKLFF | - | TRBV18 | - | TRBJ1-4
TGTGCCAGTAGTATAGCCGGGACTAGCGTAGCTAACGAGCAGTACTTC | CASSIAGTSVANEQYF | - | TRBV19 | TRBD2 | TRBJ2-7
TGTGCCAGCAGCCGCCCGGGGGGCAATCAGCCCCAGCATTTT | CASSRPGGNQPQHF | - | TRBV5-5 | - | TRBJ1-5
TGCGCCAGCAGCTTTGGCGGGTCTCGGGTAAACTACGAGCAGTACTTC | CASSFGGSRVNYEQYF | - | TRBV5-1 | - | TRBJ2-7
TGTGCCAATCTACAGGGAAGGTCCCAGTACTTC | CANLQGRSQYF | - | TRBV2 | - | TRBJ2-5
TGTGCCAGCAGCGTAGCTGAGGGCAGGAGCACTGAAGCTTTCTTT | CASSVAEGRSTEAFF | - | TRBV9 | - | TRBJ1-1
TGTGCCAGCAGTGGGACAGGGACGATGAATTCACCCCTCCACTTT | CASSGTGTMNSPLHF | - | TRBV27 | TRBD1 | TRBJ1-6
TGTGCCAGCAGCCGAGCCCTAGCGGCAGATACGCAGTATTTT | CASSRALAADTQYF | - | TRBV4-2 | TRBD2 | TRBJ2-3
TGCGCCAGCAGCGCGGGGGCCAGGGGCGTAGATGGCTACACCTTC | CASSAGARGVDGYTF | - | TRBV5-1 | - | TRBJ1-2
TGTGCCAGTAGTATAGCAAGAGAGCCCCAGCATTTT | CASSIAREPQHF | - | TRBV19 | - | TRBJ1-5
TGTGCCAGCAGTTACCGAATCCGGTACAGCAATCAGCCCCAGCATTTT | CASSYRIRYSNQPQHF | - | TRBV6-2/TRBV6-3 | - | TRBJ1-5
TGTGCCAGCAGCTTAATTGGGCGTGGTCCCTACAATGAGCAGTTCTTC | CASSLIGRGPYNEQFF | - | TRBV7-3 | - | TRBJ2-1
TGTGCCAGCACCATGGACAGGGGATCGGGTCAGCCCCAGCATTTT | CASTMDRGSGQPQHF | once | TRBV2 | TRBD1 | TRBJ1-5
TGTGCCAGCAGCTTAAACGTGTGGCAGGGGGCCGAAGAGCAGTACTTC | CASSLNVWQGAEEQYF | - | TRBV7-8 | TRBD1 | TRBJ2-7
TGTGCCAGCACCCGAGGGTCTGAAGCTTTCTTT | CASTRGSEAFF | - | TRBV6-5 | - | TRBJ1-1
TGTGCCAGCAGCTTAAGGGAGACTTACACTGAAGCTTTCTTT | CASSLRETYTEAFF | - | TRBV5-5 | - | TRBJ1-1
TGTGCCAGCAGCTTGGACTCAGATACGCAGTATTTT | CASSLDSDTQYF | - | TRBV5-4 | - | TRBJ2-3
TGCGCCAGCAGCTTGGTGGGCTCCCTGGACGAGCAGTACTTC | CASSLVGSLDEQYF | - | TRBV5-1 | - | TRBJ2-7
TGCGCCAGCAGCCGCCAAAGCGGGCAAGAGACCCAGTACTTC | CASSRQSGQETQYF | once | TRBV5-1 | - | TRBJ2-5
TGTGCCGGCGACAGGGCCGGGAACACTGAAGCTTTCTTT | CAGDRAGNTEAFF | - | TRBV7-9 | TRBD1 | TRBJ1-1
TGTGCCAGCAGCTTTTCGACAGGTCTCAACGAGCAGTACTTC | CASSFSTGLNEQYF | - | TRBV7-8 | - | TRBJ2-7